This T cell receptor beta chain was sequenced for a study of blood T cell repertoires in COVID-19. About the study: Spain, Italy and the United States supplied samples that represented acute and convalescent COVID-19.

The CDR3 is 16 residues long. Germline V gene data show CDR1 as KGHSH and CDR2 as LQKENI. Between the trimmed V and J ends, which lost 1 base and 4 bases, there was a span of 15 bases. Produced via immunoSEQ multiplex PCR; TCRdb's table is partial and in-frame only. The sample holds 100,000 to 150,000 clones; 80% are singletons and the top ten take more than 20%. This chain links TRBV18 with TRBJ2-3; tentatively, D is TRBD1 (6 bases). The material sequenced was peripheral blood. The TCR comes from a human donor in a cohort sampled during active COVID-19. CDR3 amino acids: CASSPQGGVTADTQYF. The CDR3 nucleotides are TGTGCCAGCTCACCACAAGGGGGAGTTACGGCAGATACGCAGTATTTT.